One sample yielded the 32 T cell receptor beta chains listed below, sequenced in a study of cytomegalovirus exposure and HLA in healthy donors. PCR amplification relied on 60 Vbeta primers (plus 13 Jbeta primers). TCRdb keeps only in-frame clones here, not all; method: immunoSEQ multiplex PCR. The sample holds roughly 180,000 clones, roughly four fifths seen once. Sequenced sample: PBMCs. These receptors originate from a female donor in good health and CMV-seronegative.

CDR3 nucleotides: TGTGCCAGCAGTCCTCCGTCCGGGACAGGGAACACTGAAGCTTTCTTT. It encodes CASSPPSGTGNTEAFF. The V gene is TRBV28, the J gene TRBJ1-1; the match to TRBD1 covers 8 bases. V shed 5 bases, J shed 1 base, and the junction held 9 bases outside the gene matches. Per the germline V gene, CDR1 is MDHEN and CDR2 is SYDVKM. The CDR3 is 16 amino acids.

This sequence joins TRBV4-3 and TRBJ1-1; tentatively, D is TRBD1 (6 bases). V lost 0 bases, J lost 1 base, and 15 bases lay in between. Germline lookup yields CDR1 LGHNA and CDR2 YSLEER. The CDR3 runs to 17 residues. In DNA, the CDR3 is TGCGCCAGCAGCCAAGATGGTGCGGGGGCGCAGAACACTGAAGCTTTCTTT. Translation gives CASSQDGAGAQNTEAFF.

This clone has a single count. This rearrangement joins TRBV21-1 to TRBJ2-1; the D call in the table, TRBD1, was not verified against the DNA. TRBV21-1 is shown as a pseudogene. The CDR3 sequence is 17 residues long. This CDR3 reads CASSKEGTGATYNEQFF. The CDR3 DNA reads TGTGCCAGCAGCAAAGAAGGGACAGGCGCCACCTACAATGAGCAGTTCTTC.

This sequence joins TRBV30 and TRBJ2-7; tentatively, D is TRBD2 (5 bases). Deletions cut 0 bases from V and 5 bases from J, with 14 bases between. The CDR3 is 14 amino acids. The germline gives CDR1 GTSNPN, CDR2 SVGIG (reference sequence). The CDR3 here is CAWSVLGDLDEQYF. Written as DNA, the CDR3 is TGTGCCTGGAGTGTACTAGGCGATCTGGACGAGCAGTACTTC.

V gene TRBV5-1 combines with J gene TRBJ1-2, with D maybe TRBD1 (6 bases). The CDR3 extends over 13 amino acids. Trimming pared 2 bases from V and 4 bases from J, leaving 9 bases between. Germline CDR1 SGHRS, CDR2 YFSETQ. This CDR3 is CASSFEGGYGYTF. As DNA, the CDR3 is TGCGCCAGCAGCTTCGAAGGGGGCTATGGCTACACCTTC.

The chain couples TRBV9 to TRBJ2-3; 7 nucleotides agree with TRBD2. Germline V gene data show CDR1 as SGDLS and CDR2 as YYNGEE. J was trimmed by 5 bases and V by 0 bases; bases with no gene match: 9. The CDR3 is 16 residues long. CDR3 sequence (DNA): TGTGCCAGCAGCGTAGTCGGCGGGAGAAAGGAAGATACGCAGTATTTT. Its protein product is CASSVVGGRKEDTQYF.

The chain combines TRBV28 with TRBJ1-1, with D perhaps matching TRBD1 (6 bases). The CDR3 is 14 residues long. Germline loops: CDR1 MDHEN, CDR2 SYDVKM. Trimming removed 4 bases at V and 3 bases at J, with 12 bases between. CDR3 in amino acids: CASSSAGAYTEAFF. In DNA form, the CDR3 reads TGTGCCAGCAGTTCGGCGGGGGCGTACACTGAAGCTTTCTTT.

This clone showed up just a few times. V is TRBV30 and J is TRBJ1-2; 9 positions match TRBD1. CDR1 and CDR2 from the germline V gene are GTSNPN and SVGIG (reference sequence). J gave up 7 bases and V 3 bases, and 9 bases lay outside the gene matches. The CDR3 spans 14 residues. The CDR3 DNA sequence: TGTGCCTGGAGCTCGGGACAGGGTGGTTTTGGCTACACCTTC. Residues: CAWSSGQGGFGYTF.

This chain joins TRBV4-3 and TRBJ2-1, with 8 nucleotides matching TRBD1. The CDR3 covers 17 residues. The trim removed 1 base at V and 5 bases at J, leaving 10 bases unmatched. From germline, CDR1 is LGHNA and CDR2 YSLEER. Here the CDR3 reads CASSQAYRDRLNNEQFF. The CDR3 DNA follows: TGCGCCAGCAGCCAAGCCTACCGGGACAGGTTAAACAATGAGCAGTTCTTC.

V is TRBV21-1 and J is TRBJ1-3; TRBD1 is the table's D call and was not checked against the DNA. TRBV21-1 is deemed a pseudogene. This CDR3 has 14 amino acids. The CDR3 reads CASKDIAVGNTIYF. DNA of the CDR3: TGTGCCAGCAAGGACATCGCCGTTGGAAACACCATATATTTT.

The V and J genes are TRBV27 and TRBJ2-1; TRBD2 agrees at 12 bases. Germline V lookup: CDR1 MNHEY, CDR2 SMNVEV (reference sequence). The CDR3 consists of 16 residues. The trim removed 5 bases at V and 8 bases at J, leaving 10 bases unmatched. The CDR3 region has the DNA TGTGCCAGCAGTCCATTACTGACTAGCGGGAGTGATGAGCAGTTCTTC. Its translation: CASSPLLTSGSDEQFF.

In this sample, this clone turned up a few times. This chain joins TRBV7-2 and TRBJ2-6; D is unclear. Deletions cut 4 bases from V and 0 bases from J, with 7 bases between. The CDR3 totals 15 residues. Germline V gene data show CDR1 as SGHTA and CDR2 as FQGNSA. The CDR3 region is CASSSLFSGANVLTF. The DNA of the CDR3 is TGTGCCAGCAGCTCTTTATTCTCTGGGGCCAACGTCCTGACTTTC.

This clone occurred a few times. This chain uses TRBV5-6 with TRBJ1-1; possible D gene TRBD1, 6 bases. Germline lookup yields CDR1 SGHDT and CDR2 YYEEEE. The CDR3 spans 13 residues. The V gene lost 4 bases and the J gene lost 1 base, with 8 bases spanning the gap. CDR3 sequence (DNA): TGTGCCAGCAGCCCAGGGGCGAACACTGAAGCTTTCTTT. Its translation is CASSPGANTEAFF.

The chain has TRBV9 and TRBJ1-1, with D hard to call. In germline, CDR1 is SGDLS, CDR2 YYNGEE. The germline V and J ends were trimmed by 4 bases and 1 base, with 17 bases remaining between them. The CDR3 totals 16 residues. CDR3 loop: CASSYQPQISNTEAFF. CDR3 DNA: TGTGCCAGCAGCTACCAGCCACAGATTTCGAACACTGAAGCTTTCTTT.

The J gene is TRBJ2-3, the V gene TRBV2, with TRBD2 identical over 8 bases. Trimming cost V 6 bases and J 3 bases; bases outside gene matches: 11. CDR3 length equals 16 residues. Germline loops: CDR1 SNHLY, CDR2 FYNNEI. The CDR3 nucleotides are TGTGCCAGCAGCCTTAGCGGGATTTTAGGGACAGATACGCAGTATTTT. It codes for CASSLSGILGTDTQYF.

The rearrangement uses TRBV7-2 and TRBJ2-3; possibly TRBD2 for D (7 bases). Trimming left V 6 bases short and J 2 bases short, with 18 bases between. The CDR3 sequence is 16 residues long. Germline V gives CDR1 SGHTA, CDR2 FQGNSA. CDR3 sequence: CASSARGGASTDTQYF. DNA of the CDR3: TGTGCCAGCAGTGCTAGAGGGGGGGCCTCCACAGATACGCAGTATTTT. Filled out from reference TRBV7-2 and TRBJ2-3, the complete variable domain reads GAGVSQSPSNKVTEKGKDVELRCDPISGHTALYWYRQSLGQGLEFLIYFQGNSAPDKSGLPSDRFSAERTGGSVSTLTIQRTQQEDSAVYLCASSARGGASTDTQYFGPGTRLTVL.

V is TRBV4-3 and J is TRBJ1-2; tentatively, D is TRBD1 (6 bases). Between the trimmed V and J ends, which lost 0 bases and 7 bases, there was a span of 21 bases. CDR1 LGHNA and CDR2 YSLEER come from the germline V gene. The CDR3 has 17 amino acids. The CDR3 loop is CASSQESEAGARGGYTF. Written as DNA, the CDR3 is TGCGCCAGCAGCCAAGAAAGTGAGGCAGGGGCGCGAGGTGGCTACACCTTC.

This chain connects TRBV9 to TRBJ2-1, with TRBD2 matching over 11 bases. CDR3 length equals 16 residues. Per germline, CDR1 SGDLS and CDR2 YYNGEE. The V gene end was trimmed by 4 bases and the J gene end by 7 bases; junction bases not matched to a gene: 10. CDR3 nucleotide sequence: TGTGCCAGCAGCCCCGGTAGCGGGAGGGCCTCGAATGAGCAGTTCTTC. This translates into CASSPGSGRASNEQFF.

This rearrangement joins TRBV11-2 to TRBJ2-7; 11 bases map to TRBD1. CDR3 size: 15 residues. V lost 4 bases, J lost 0 bases, and 2 bases stayed unmatched. Germline V gene sequence: CDR1 SGHAT, CDR2 FQNNGV. The CDR3 DNA is TGTGCCAGCAGCTCCGGGACAGGGGGCTCCTACGAGCAGTACTTC. It yields the protein CASSSGTGGSYEQYF.

This clone was counted a few times. The chain has TRBV19 and TRBJ2-7, with unresolved D. The germline V gene encodes CDR1 LNHDA and CDR2 SQIVND (reference sequence). The CDR3 totals 15 residues. V was shortened by 1 base and J by 2 bases, with 12 bases between the two germline ends. CDR3 residues: CASSIGSRPPYEQYF. In DNA form, the CDR3 reads TGTGCCAGTAGTATAGGGAGTCGACCTCCCTACGAGCAGTACTTC.

This chain links TRBV11-3 with TRBJ2-2, with 8 bases matching TRBD2. The CDR3 contains 17 residues. The ends lost 3 bases at V and 0 bases at J; junction bases unmatched: 6. Looked up from germline, CDR1 is SGHNT and CDR2 is YENEEA. CDR3 nucleotide sequence: TGTGCCAGCAGCTTCCTGTTCGGGGGGGCGAACACCGGGGAGCTGTTTTTT. This codes for CASSFLFGGANTGELFF.

The V gene is TRBV6-1, the J gene TRBJ2-3; 8 positions match TRBD2. V dropped 7 bases and J dropped 5; count of bases not matched to a gene: 8. CDR3 length equals 14 residues. Per the germline V gene, CDR1 is MNHNS and CDR2 is SASEGT. Here the CDR3 reads CASKTGGPGDTQYF. The CDR3 region has the DNA TGTGCCAGCAAAACGGGGGGGCCTGGAGATACGCAGTATTTT.

The chain has TRBV5-4 and TRBJ1-4; D perhaps matches TRBD1 (5 bases). The CDR3 covers 14 residues. The germline CDR1 and CDR2 sequences are SGHNT and YYREEE (reference sequence). V was trimmed by 0 bases and J by 4 bases, leaving 7 bases between them. The CDR3 spells CASSLGQINEKLFF. The CDR3 region has the DNA TGTGCCAGCAGCTTGGGACAGATTAATGAAAAACTGTTTTTT.

This chain links TRBV15 with TRBJ2-7, with D perhaps matching TRBD1 (6 bases). The CDR3 is 15 amino acids. Between the trimmed V and J ends, which lost 0 bases and 5 bases, there was a span of 14 bases. From germline, CDR1 is LNHNV and CDR2 YYDKDF (reference sequence). CDR3 nucleotides: TGTGCCACCAGCAGAGATAGGTCAGGGGCCAACGAGCAGTACTTC. It encodes CATSRDRSGANEQYF.

This clone has more than one count but fewer than ten. The V and J genes are TRBV7-2 and TRBJ1-1; a possible D gene is TRBD1 (6 bases). V lost 5 bases to trimming and J lost 2 bases, with 18 bases between them. The germline V gene encodes CDR1 SGHTA and CDR2 FQGNSA. The CDR3 extends over 16 amino acids. The CDR3 loop is CASSPSAGTTNTEAFF. DNA for the CDR3: TGTGCCAGCAGCCCTTCAGCCGGGACAACCAACACTGAAGCTTTCTTT.

V usage is TRBV7-6 and J usage is TRBJ2-5, with TRBD1 matching over 7 bases. Germline values: CDR1 SGHVS, CDR2 FNYEAQ. The CDR3 totals 15 residues. With V trimmed by 6 bases and J by 1 base, 8 bases remained unmatched. CDR3 bases: TGTGCCAGCAGAAATCTGGACAGGCCCCAAGAGACCCAGTACTTC. Translated: CASRNLDRPQETQYF.

This clone was seen only once. CDR3 coding DNA: TGTGCCTGGAGTACTCGTCCCGGGACAGGGGAGAGAGGCTATGGCTACACCTTC. Protein sequence: CAWSTRPGTGERGYGYTF. The chain combines TRBV30 with TRBJ1-2, with 10 bases aligning to TRBD1. V dropped 2 bases and J dropped 4; count of bases not matched to a gene: 16. Per germline, CDR1 GTSNPN and CDR2 SVGIG (reference sequence). The CDR3 sequence is 18 residues long. The variable domain in full, with the rest retrieved from reference TRBV30 and TRBJ1-2, is SQTIHQWPATLVQPVGSPLSLECTVEGTSNPNLYWYRQAAGRGLQLLFYSVGIGQISSEVPQNLSASRPQDRQFILSSKKLLLSDSGFYLCAWSTRPGTGERGYGYTFGSGTRLTVV.

The chain uses TRBV7-9 and TRBJ2-5, with a possible D match to TRBD1 (5 bases). Judging by the DNA end, TRBJ2-7 fits better; the J call may be wrong. Germline CDR1 reads SEHNR; CDR2 reads FQNEAQ (reference sequence). CDR3 length: 15 residues. The CDR3 spells CASSLASGLSYEQYF. Written as DNA, the CDR3 is TGTGCCAGCAGCTTAGCGTCAGGGTTGAGTTACGAGCAGTACTTC.

This clone was picked up one time. The chain joins TRBV7-9 to TRBJ2-5, with 13 bases that match TRBD2. Per germline, CDR1 SEHNR and CDR2 FQNEAQ (reference sequence). The J segment lost 7 bases and the V segment lost 5 bases, leaving 4 bases of the junction unmatched. This CDR3 spans 14 amino acids. The CDR3 loop is CASSGLAGVGTQYF. DNA for the CDR3: TGTGCCAGCAGCGGACTAGCGGGAGTAGGGACCCAGTACTTC.

This rearrangement joins TRBV6-5 to TRBJ1-3, with D possibly TRBD1 on 5 matching bases. This CDR3 has 15 residues. The germline V and J ends were trimmed by 3 bases and 2 bases, with 11 bases remaining between them. The germline gives CDR1 MNHEY, CDR2 SVGAGI. The CDR3 DNA follows: TGTGCCAGCAGTTATGTCGGGGGTCCTGGAAACACCATATATTTT. This sequence encodes CASSYVGGPGNTIYF.

On this clone: The junction departs from germline at one end; a sequencing error may be responsible. The V gene is TRBV7-9, the J gene TRBJ1-3; possible D gene TRBD1, 6 bases. Germline V lookup: CDR1 SEHNR, CDR2 FQNEAQ (reference sequence). The CDR3 consists of 14 residues. The CDR3 nucleotides are TGTGCCAGCAGCCAGGGGATTTCTGGAAACGCCATATATTTT. Its protein is CASSQGISGNAIYF.

Details on this clone: The sample contains more than one DNA sequence encoding this CDR3. The chain employs TRBV18 and TRBJ1-3; possibly TRBD1 for D (6 bases). Looked up from germline, CDR1 is KGHSH and CDR2 is LQKENI. CDR3 size: 14 residues. Trimming pared 3 bases from V and 4 bases from J, leaving 10 bases between. The CDR3 nucleotides are TGTGCCAGCTCACCGCCAGGGGCCGGAAACACCATATATTTT. Protein: CASSPPGAGNTIYF.